The T cell receptor (beta chain) under discussion was sequenced for a study of T cell repertoires in aging, cancer and after chemotherapy. Overall study: Donor ages fell into six groups from 30 or younger up to 70 or older. Patients with chronic lymphocytic leukemia were sampled before and after fludarabine- or bendamustine-based chemotherapy. Findings of the study overall: Rebound thymic output was suggested by rising median generation probability during chemotherapy in each cancer cohort. Healthy donors lost TCR diversity with age mainly through richness, cancer patients through richness and evenness.

A mixed TRB-A/B primer pool amplified rearranged TRB by multiplex touch-down PCR. TCRdb ran MiXCR on the multiplex PCR reads and lists one entry per CDR3 protein. The table has approximately 6,600 distinct CDR3 sequences, about 30% seen once. Comment on this clonotype: Antigen: not known.

The template was genomic DNA from peripheral blood, not RNA. Germline V lookup: CDR1 LNHDA, CDR2 SQIVND (reference sequence). V shed 10 bases and J 8 bases; nucleotides not matched to a gene: 11. This CDR3 is built from 16 residues. The source material was blood. The receptor's source is a human donor with a blood cancer. The donor label of this sample is uncertain. The J gene is TRBJ2-2, the V gene TRBV19, with 15 bases identical to TRBD2. CDR3 coding DNA: TGTGCCACCGGGACTAGCGGGGGGAGGGGTCCTGGGGAGCTGTTTTTT. Translating it yields CATGTSGGRGPGELFF.